The rows below give T cell receptor beta chains drawn from one sample of a study of blood T cell repertoires in COVID-19. Profiled with immunoSEQ multiplex PCR; TCRdb holds only in-frame clones, not every one. The sample lists about 50,000 clones, around 90% occurring once. Sequenced input: peripheral blood. Source of these receptors: a man over 45 with active COVID-19. CDR3s include the opening cysteine and the closing phenylalanine or tryptophan. Fields, in order: J gene, clone size, V gene, D gene, CDR3 DNA, CDR3 protein. D genes are given only for firm matches. Rows may omit the clone size; those that give it use once, few, many or a size class.

>TRBJ1-4|.|TRBV30|.
TGTGCCTGGAGTGACCCCCGGGGGACGAATGAAAAACTGTTTTTT
CAWSDPRGTNEKLFF
>TRBJ2-1|.|TRBV2|TRBD2
TGTGCCAGCAGTTTGGGACTAGCGGTCAATGAGCAGTTCTTC
CASSLGLAVNEQFF
>TRBJ2-1|.|TRBV10-3|TRBD2
TGTGCCTCCGCCCGGGGTAGCGGGGGGGAGAATGAGCAGTTCTTC
CASARGSGGENEQFF
>TRBJ1-5|.|TRBV5-1|.
TGCGCCAGCAGCTTGGTGTCAGGACAAGGGCCCCAGCATTTT
CASSLVSGQGPQHF
>TRBJ2-2|.|TRBV9|.
TGTGCCAGCAGCCCCGGGGCCGGGGAGCTGTTTTTT
CASSPGAGELFF
>TRBJ1-4|.|TRBV28|TRBD1
TGTGCCAGCAGTGCACAGGGGGAACTGTTTTTT
CASSAQGELFF
>TRBJ2-7|.|TRBV29-1|.
TGCAGCGTTAGGGCGGGGGCAGATTACGAGCAGTACTTC
CSVRAGADYEQYF
>TRBJ1-1|.|TRBV29-1|TRBD1
TGCAGCGTTGAGCCCGATAGGACAGGGGGCAACTACCGCGAAGCTTTCTTT
CSVEPDRTGGNYREAFF
>TRBJ2-1|.|TRBV4-3|TRBD2
TGCGCCAGCAGCCAAGATCTAGCGGGGGAGGAGGAGCAGTTCTTC
CASSQDLAGEEEQFF
>TRBJ2-2|.|TRBV2|.
TGTGCCAGCAGTACCCGGATGATAGGGAGGACCGGGGAGCTGTTTTTT
CASSTRMIGRTGELFF
>TRBJ1-2|.|TRBV6-2/TRBV6-3|TRBD1
TGTGCCAGCAGTCTCCCAGGTCCGTCAGGGACAGATGGCTACACCTTC
CASSLPGPSGTDGYTF
>TRBJ2-3|.|TRBV19|TRBD1
TGTGCCAGTAGCAAAGACAGGGGGCATGGAGATACGCAGTATTTT
CASSKDRGHGDTQYF
>TRBJ2-1|once|TRBV11-2|TRBD2
TGTGCCAGCAGCTTGCTGACTAGCGGGGGGGCCTCCTACAATGAGCAGTTCTTC
CASSLLTSGGASYNEQFF
>TRBJ2-1|.|TRBV7-8|TRBD2
TGTGCCAGCAGTTGGACTAGCGGGAGTTCAAATGAGCAGTTCTTC
CASSWTSGSSNEQFF
>TRBJ2-7|.|TRBV3-1/TRBV3-2|TRBD1
TGTGCCAGCAGCCTACAGGGGGACACAATCTACGAGCAGTACTTC
CASSLQGDTIYEQYF
>TRBJ2-3|.|TRBV6-5|TRBD2
TGTGCCAGCAGTTACCCCCCCGGGGGGGGCTTAGATACGCAGTATTTT
CASSYPPGGGLDTQYF
>TRBJ2-1|.|TRBV11-2|.
TGTGCCAGCAGCTTAGATGGTCGGGGGGCGGGAAATGAGCAGTTCTTC
CASSLDGRGAGNEQFF
>TRBJ2-3|.|TRBV19|TRBD1
TGTGCCTCAGGGGGAACAGGGCTCACAGATACGCAGTATTTT
CASGGTGLTDTQYF
>TRBJ1-6|.|TRBV18|.
TGTGCCAGCTCACCGGGACTAAATTCACCCCTCCACTTT
CASSPGLNSPLHF
>TRBJ2-5|.|TRBV10-3|TRBD1
TGTGCCATCATGGGACAGGGGGGGGAGACCCAGTACTTC
CAIMGQGGETQYF
>TRBJ1-1|.|TRBV30|.
TGTGCCTGGGGCCCTAGGGGCCGAAACACTGAAGCTTTCTTT
CAWGPRGRNTEAFF
>TRBJ2-3|.|TRBV6-5|TRBD1
TGTGCCAGCACTCGGGACAGCTTCACAGATACGCAGTATTTT
CASTRDSFTDTQYF
>TRBJ2-5|.|TRBV20-1|.
TGCAGTGCTCGTGCTAGGGGTGAGACCCAGTACTTC
CSARARGETQYF
>TRBJ2-1|once|TRBV9|.
TGTGCCAGCAGCCCAGGAGGCTCCTACAATGAGCAGTTCTTC
CASSPGGSYNEQFF
>TRBJ1-5|.|TRBV7-9|.
TGTGCCAGCAGCTTAGGCGGTCTCCATCAGCCCCAGCATTTT
CASSLGGLHQPQHF
>TRBJ2-7|.|TRBV5-1|TRBD2
TGCGCCAGCAGCTTGGAGCCCGGGACTAACTACGAGCAGTACTTC
CASSLEPGTNYEQYF
>TRBJ1-2|.|TRBV3-1/TRBV3-2|.
TGTGCCAGCAGCCAAGAACGGGGGATTCAGGGCTACACCTTC
CASSQERGIQGYTF
>TRBJ1-6|.|TRBV2|.
TGTGCCAGCAGTGAACTGGAGCCCTATAATTCACCCCTCCACTTT
CASSELEPYNSPLHF
>TRBJ1-5|few|TRBV21-1|.
TGTGCCAGCAGCAAAGAGCCGGCAGGGAATAGCAATCAGCCCCAGCATTTT
CASSKEPAGNSNQPQHF
>TRBJ2-1|.|TRBV19|.
TGTGCCAGTACCCTGGGGGGATACAATGAGCAGTTCTTC
CASTLGGYNEQFF
>TRBJ1-2|.|TRBV9|TRBD1
TGTGCCAGCAGCGCCTCCTCCGGGACAGGGGCGGGCTATGGCTACACCTTC
CASSASSGTGAGYGYTF
>TRBJ2-5|.|TRBV30|TRBD2
TGTGCCTGGGGCTCCGGGACTAGGGGATTGGAGACCCAGTACTTC
CAWGSGTRGLETQYF
>TRBJ1-1|.|TRBV14|.
TGTGCCAGCAGCCAAGATATAACGCAGAAAGCTTTCTTT
CASSQDITQKAFF
>TRBJ1-1|.|TRBV9|TRBD1
TGTGCCAGCAGCGTAACCGGGACAGGGGTGACTGAAGCTTTCTTT
CASSVTGTGVTEAFF
>TRBJ2-1|.|TRBV19|TRBD2
TGTGCCAGTAGTTATAGCGGGGCCTCTGGCAATGAGCAGTTCTTC
CASSYSGASGNEQFF
>TRBJ2-7|.|TRBV12-3/TRBV12-4|.
TGTGCCAGCAGTTTATCCGACGAGCAGTACTTC
CASSLSDEQYF
>TRBJ2-7|.|TRBV30|.
TGTGCCTGGAGTGTACAGGGCGGTACCTACGAGCAGTACTTC
CAWSVQGGTYEQYF
>TRBJ1-1|once|TRBV30|.
TGTGCCTGGAGTCCGGTGGCTGAAGCTTTCTTT
CAWSPVAEAFF
>TRBJ2-7|.|TRBV28|.
TGTGCCAGCAGTTTACCGGGGACTGGCTACGAGCAGTACTTC
CASSLPGTGYEQYF
>TRBJ1-5|.|TRBV2|TRBD1
TGTGCCAGCAGCACAGGGGGCTCGGGGCAGCCCCAGCATTTT
CASSTGGSGQPQHF
>TRBJ2-3|.|TRBV27|.
TGTGCCAGCAGTTTAGGGAGTAGAGCCACAGATACGCAGTATTTT
CASSLGSRATDTQYF
>TRBJ2-3|.|TRBV7-9|TRBD1
TGTGCCAGCAGCTCCCCCCGCGCCGGGACAGGGAGAGATACGCAGTATTTT
CASSSPRAGTGRDTQYF
>TRBJ2-5|.|TRBV2|TRBD2
TGTGCCAGCATGGAGCGGGGAGTGGGGACCCAGTACTTC
CASMERGVGTQYF
>TRBJ1-3|.|TRBV4-3|.
TGCGCCAGCAGCCAAGGGGCCTCTGGAAACACCATATATTTT
CASSQGASGNTIYF
>TRBJ2-7|.|TRBV6-5|.
TGTGCCAGCCGGAGGGGAGACTACGAGCAGTACTTC
CASRRGDYEQYF
>TRBJ2-4|.|TRBV7-2|TRBD1
TGTGCCAGCACCGTGACAGGGGGTGACATTCAGTACTTC
CASTVTGGDIQYF
>TRBJ1-1|.|TRBV29-1|.
TGCAGCGTTGTAGGGGTCCGGGACATTGGAACTGAAGCTTTCTTT
CSVVGVRDIGTEAFF
>TRBJ2-3|.|TRBV4-1|.
TGCGCCAGCAGCCGACTGGCCACAGATACGCAGTATTTT
CASSRLATDTQYF
>TRBJ2-7|.|TRBV11-1|.
TGTGCCAGCAGCTTAGCGCCAGGGGTCGGCTACGAGCAGTACTTC
CASSLAPGVGYEQYF
>TRBJ2-3|.|TRBV7-2|.
TGTGCCAGCAGCTTGGGACCGGGACACGATGCGCCGTATTTT
CASSLGPGHDAPYF
>TRBJ1-1|.|TRBV2|TRBD1
TGTGCCAGCAGTCTCCGACAGGGTAACGAAGCTTTCTTT
CASSLRQGNEAFF
>TRBJ1-5|.|TRBV4-1|.
TGCGCCAGCAGCCAAGGGGGGACACCACGCAATCAGCCCCAGCATTTT
CASSQGGTPRNQPQHF
>TRBJ1-1|.|TRBV4-1|.
TGCGCCAGCAGCGGTATAGGGGTCACTGAAGCTTTCTTT
CASSGIGVTEAFF
>TRBJ1-3|.|TRBV3-1/TRBV3-2|.
TGTGCCAGCAGCCAAGGTAGGACAGCTGGAAACACCATATATTTT
CASSQGRTAGNTIYF